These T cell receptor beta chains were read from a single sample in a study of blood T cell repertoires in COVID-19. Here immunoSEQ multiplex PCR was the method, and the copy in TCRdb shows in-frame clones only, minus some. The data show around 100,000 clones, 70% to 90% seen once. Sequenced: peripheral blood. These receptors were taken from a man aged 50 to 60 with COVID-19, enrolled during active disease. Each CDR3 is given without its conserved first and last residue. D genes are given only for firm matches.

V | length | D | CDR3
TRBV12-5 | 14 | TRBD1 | ASGLAAGTGPGELF
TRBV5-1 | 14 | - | ASSLTVAPGANVLT
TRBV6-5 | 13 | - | ASSYSRGSPYEQY
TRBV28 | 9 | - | ASSQLNEQF
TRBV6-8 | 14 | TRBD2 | ASSYSESGGRDIQY
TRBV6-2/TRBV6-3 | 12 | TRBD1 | ASSYNRGRTEAF
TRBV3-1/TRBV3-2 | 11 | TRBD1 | ASSQQGAETQY
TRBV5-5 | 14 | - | ASSLSHGEVNSPLH
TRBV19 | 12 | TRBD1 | ASSLNRGIPEAF
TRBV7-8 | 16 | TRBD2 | ASSLGRTSGGRTYEQY
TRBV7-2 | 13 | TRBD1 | ASSLAPQGATEAF
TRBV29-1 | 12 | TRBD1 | SVLGQGVGNTIY
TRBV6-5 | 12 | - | ASRMMTVNTEAF
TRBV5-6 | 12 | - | ASSFQGGVYGYT
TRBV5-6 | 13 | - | ASSSHRVTNEKLF
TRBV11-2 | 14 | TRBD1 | ASRPRRDRVSYEQY
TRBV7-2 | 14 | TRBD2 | ASSSIVTGGIDTQY
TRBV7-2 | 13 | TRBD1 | ASSWDRGLGGELF
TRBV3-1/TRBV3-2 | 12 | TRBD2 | ASSLRGGGETQY
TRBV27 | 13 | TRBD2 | ASSLSAGTYNEQF
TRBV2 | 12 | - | ASSEESMNTEAF
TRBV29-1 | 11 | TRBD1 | SVVGQGHYGYT
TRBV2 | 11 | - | ASSVEGDTEAF
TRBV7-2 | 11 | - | ASSFRSGHGYT
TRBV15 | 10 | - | ATSGVNQPQH
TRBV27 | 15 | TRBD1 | ASSWGTGGSGANVLT
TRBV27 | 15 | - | ASSLLGGNLNTGELF
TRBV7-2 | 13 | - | ASSLSRERGEKLF
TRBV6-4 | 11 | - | ASSPDTHQPQH
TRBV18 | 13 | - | ASSLLAQAENTIY
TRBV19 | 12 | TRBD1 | ASAPGQGAYEQY
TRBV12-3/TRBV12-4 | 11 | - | ASSSSTGQPQH
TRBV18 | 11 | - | ASSPSVQETQY
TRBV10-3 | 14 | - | AISESSPGVSEKLF
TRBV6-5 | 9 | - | ASSYHLGYT
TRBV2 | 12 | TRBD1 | ASSEGQGTQPQH
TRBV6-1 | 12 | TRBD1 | ASREDTGGYGYT
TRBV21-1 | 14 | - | ASSTIGTEGCGELF
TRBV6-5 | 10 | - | ASRAGAGGYT
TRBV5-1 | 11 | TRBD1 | ASRTGQGNGYT
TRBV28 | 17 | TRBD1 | ASSLGAFGRGLRNTEAF
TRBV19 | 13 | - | ASRLGSPDTGELF
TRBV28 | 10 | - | ASNGGGWSAF
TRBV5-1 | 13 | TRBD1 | ASRAGTGSYNEQF
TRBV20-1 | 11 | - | SASTAFGNTIY
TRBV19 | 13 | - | ASSIAWQGTYEQY
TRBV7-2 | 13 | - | ASSSGLRGTKEAF
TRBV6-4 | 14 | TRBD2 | ASSETSGRGANVLT
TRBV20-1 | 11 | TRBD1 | SASPGGWYEQY
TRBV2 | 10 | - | AGSGGWAEAF
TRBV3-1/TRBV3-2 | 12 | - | ASSPTGNGNTIY
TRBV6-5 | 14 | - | ASSYSQGRFGQPQH
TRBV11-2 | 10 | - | ASSTPRGGYT
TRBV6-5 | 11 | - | ASSLQDRETQY
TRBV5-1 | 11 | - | ASSLGAQDEAF
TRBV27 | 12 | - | ASSLAGVNQPQH
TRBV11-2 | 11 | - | ASSLNRVNGYT
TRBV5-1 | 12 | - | ASSPRTDSYEQY
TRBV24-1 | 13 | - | ATSDLSEGEGGYT
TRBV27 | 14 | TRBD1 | ASSFSDRGEFYGYT